This TCR beta chain stems from a study of T cell responses to AZD1222 COVID-19 vaccine. Study-level points and caveats: Regions 160-218 and 743-854 held dominance among vaccine-associated CD4 TCRs, which spanned spike.

Remarks on this clone: No antigen is known for it.

The CDR3 contains 11 residues. V was shortened by 0 bases and J by 5 bases, with 2 bases between the two germline ends. Looked up from germline, CDR1 is DFQATT and CDR2 is SNEGSKA (reference sequence). TCRdb's copy holds only in-frame clones and misses some; the assay was immunoSEQ multiplex PCR. The data contain some 120,000 clones, approximately 90% of them singletons. The sequencing used peripheral blood, collected on day 0 of AZD1222 vaccination. The chain has TRBV20-1 and TRBJ2-1; no definite D call. This TCR was sampled from an adult in good health. The CDR3 loop reads CSAREDNEQFF. The DNA for the CDR3 is TGCAGTGCTAGAGAGGACAATGAGCAGTTCTTC.